The subject of this entry is one T cell receptor beta chain. The antigen is undetermined. The source of the sample is a study of PD-L1 blockade in urothelial cancer. Study-level information: Median blood clonality was roughly 0.078, with about 86,000 unique TCRs.

V was shortened by 3 bases and J by 0 bases, with 6 bases between the two germline ends. The CDR3 is made up of 13 amino acids. CDR1 and CDR2 from the germline V gene are SEHNR and FQNEAQ (reference sequence). Time point given: peripheral blood 6 weeks after treatment start. Patients yielded 1 to 8 samples each, pretreatment and on-treatment. General study results and limits: Enhanced expansion of tumor-associated blood clones at 3 weeks characterized durable-benefit patients.

The protocol was immunoSEQ multiplex PCR, while the TCRdb copy is restricted to in-frame clones and leaves out a portion. This table has around 110,000 clones, roughly 89% appearing once. The TCR was taken from a man aged 55-75 years with urothelial cancer. The sequences come from PBMCs, collected around atezolizumab (anti-PD-L1) treatment. The chain uses TRBV7-9 and TRBJ2-7, with D hard to call. DNA of the CDR3: TGTGCCAGCAGCTTTGGCAACTCCTACGAGCAGTACTTC. This gives the protein CASSFGNSYEQYF.